A selection of T cell receptor beta chains follows, all from one sample in a study of CD8+CD57+ T cells in acquired aplastic anemia. TCRdb independently ran MiXCR on the reads; one entry per CDR3 protein. The data hold around 200,000 distinct CDR3 sequences, with about half observed a single time. What was sequenced was sorted CD4+, CD8+, or CD8+CD57+ T cells (not recorded which) from PBMCs. These receptors were collected from a human donor with aplastic anemia. Both conserved end residues are part of each CDR3. A D gene is named only where the DNA matches it firmly. Part of the rows lack a size; the others show once, few, many or a class for expanded clones.

d_call: TRBD1; j_call: TRBJ1-1; v_call: TRBV11-1; clone_size: .; cdr3_aa: CASSSRSGGRNTEAFF; cdr3_nt: TGTGCCAGCAGCTCCCGCTCAGGGGGCAGGAACACTGAAGCTTTCTTT
d_call: .; j_call: TRBJ2-7; v_call: TRBV7-8; clone_size: .; cdr3_aa: CASSLELGRYEQYF; cdr3_nt: TGTGCCAGCAGCTTAGAGTTAGGGCGCTACGAGCAGTACTTC
d_call: .; j_call: TRBJ2-6; v_call: TRBV2; clone_size: .; cdr3_aa: CASIRSGANVLTF; cdr3_nt: TGTGCCAGCATACGCTCTGGGGCCAACGTCCTGACTTTC
d_call: .; j_call: TRBJ2-7; v_call: TRBV20-1; clone_size: .; cdr3_aa: CSASESVGYEQYF; cdr3_nt: TGCAGTGCCTCTGAATCCGTGGGCTACGAGCAGTACTTC
d_call: TRBD1; j_call: TRBJ1-4; v_call: TRBV20-1; clone_size: .; cdr3_aa: CSARGDREDRELFF; cdr3_nt: TGCAGTGCTAGAGGAGACAGGGAGGACCGGGAACTGTTTTTT
d_call: TRBD2; j_call: TRBJ2-3; v_call: TRBV11-2; clone_size: many; cdr3_aa: CASSLIHSGSTDTQYF; cdr3_nt: TGTGCCAGCAGCTTAATCCATAGCGGGAGCACAGATACGCAGTATTTT
d_call: TRBD1; j_call: TRBJ1-1; v_call: TRBV29-1; clone_size: .; cdr3_aa: CSVSYGGTGTMNTEAFF; cdr3_nt: TGCAGCGTATCCTATGGGGGGACAGGGACTATGAACACTGAAGCTTTCTTT
d_call: TRBD2; j_call: TRBJ2-2; v_call: TRBV6-1; clone_size: many; cdr3_aa: CASSEWRLAVYTGELFF; cdr3_nt: TGTGCCAGCAGTGAATGGAGACTAGCGGTGTACACCGGGGAGCTGTTTTTT
d_call: TRBD1; j_call: TRBJ2-1; v_call: TRBV19; clone_size: once; cdr3_aa: CASSPGGGNEQFF; cdr3_nt: TGTGCCAGTAGTCCAGGGGGCGGGAATGAGCAGTTCTTC
d_call: .; j_call: TRBJ1-1; v_call: TRBV7-2; clone_size: .; cdr3_aa: CASSKQGLNTEAFF; cdr3_nt: TGTGCCAGCAGCAAGCAGGGGCTTAACACTGAAGCTTTCTTT
d_call: TRBD1; j_call: TRBJ2-5; v_call: TRBV3-1; clone_size: many; cdr3_aa: CASSLDRDQETQYF; cdr3_nt: TGTGCCAGCAGCTTGGACAGGGATCAAGAGACCCAGTACTTC
d_call: TRBD1; j_call: TRBJ2-7; v_call: TRBV29-1; clone_size: .; cdr3_aa: CSVETGGNYEQYF; cdr3_nt: TGCAGCGTTGAGACAGGGGGCAATTACGAGCAGTACTTC
d_call: TRBD1; j_call: TRBJ2-7; v_call: TRBV11-3; clone_size: many; cdr3_aa: CASSSGQGSEEQYF; cdr3_nt: TGTGCCAGCAGCTCCGGACAGGGCTCGGAAGAGCAGTACTTC
d_call: .; j_call: TRBJ2-7; v_call: TRBV10-3; clone_size: .; cdr3_aa: CAISEISTGNEQYF; cdr3_nt: TGTGCCATCAGTGAAATCTCAACAGGTAACGAGCAGTACTTC
d_call: .; j_call: TRBJ2-1; v_call: TRBV7-9; clone_size: few; cdr3_aa: CASSLDGGEQFF; cdr3_nt: TGTGCCAGCAGCTTAGACGGGGGTGAGCAGTTCTTC
d_call: TRBD2; j_call: TRBJ2-2; v_call: TRBV10-3; clone_size: .; cdr3_aa: CAISLGLAVNTGELFF; cdr3_nt: TGTGCCATCAGTTTGGGACTAGCGGTTAACACCGGGGAGCTGTTTTTT
d_call: TRBD1; j_call: TRBJ2-1; v_call: TRBV6-5; clone_size: many; cdr3_aa: CASSQGASYNEQFF; cdr3_nt: TGTGCCAGCAGTCAGGGGGCTTCCTACAATGAGCAGTTCTTC